What follows is one TCR beta chain and its context. What it binds is not known. Trimming took 1 base from V and 2 from J, leaving 17 bases between them. The germline V gene has CDR1 SGHAT and CDR2 FQNNGV. The CDR3 is 18 residues long. These data are taken from a study of long-term antiretroviral therapy in people with HIV. General study findings and limits: Repertoires from HIV showed CDR3 length ranges narrower than those of controls.

They ran version v3.0 of the immunoSEQ assay at survey level. Sequenced by immunoSEQ multiplex PCR; TCRdb stores in-frame clones only, minus some. The table shows under 45,000 clones, with 75% to 90% occurring only once. Sequenced material: unsorted PBMCs, taken 3.1 years after starting antiretroviral therapy. The chain has TRBV11-2 and TRBJ1-4; D uncertain. This receptor was obtained from a woman aged 45-60 years with HIV. CDR3 protein: CASSLGLRGVGTNEKLFF. The CDR3 DNA is TGTGCCAGCAGCTTAGGATTGCGGGGAGTAGGGACTAATGAAAAACTGTTTTTT. The whole variable domain, filled in from reference TRBV11-2 and TRBJ1-4, reads EAGVAQSPRYKIIEKRQSVAFWCNPISGHATLYWYQQILGQGPKLLIQFQNNGVVDDSQLPKDRFSAERLKGVDSTLKIQPAKLEDSAVYLCASSLGLRGVGTNEKLFFGSGTQLSVL.